This T cell receptor beta chain was documented in a study of blood T cell repertoires in COVID-19. Only in-frame clones appear in the TCRdb table, and some are missing; sequencing was by immunoSEQ multiplex PCR. The sample has hundreds of thousands of clones, about 90% seen once. This clone was detected once. Per the germline V gene, CDR1 is MGHRA and CDR2 is YSYEKL. With V trimmed by 4 bases and J by 6 bases, 5 bases remained unmatched. The CDR3 covers 13 residues. Sequencing used peripheral blood. This clonotype originated in a woman aged 18-29 years with acute or convalescent COVID-19. The chain uses TRBV4-1 and TRBJ1-1; TRBD1 aligns across 7 bases. The CDR3 region has the DNA TGCGCCAGCAGCCCTGGGACAGTCGCTGAAGCTTTCTTT. This translates into CASSPGTVAEAFF.